This entry describes one T cell receptor beta chain. Its antigen is unknown. One end of the junction does not line up with germline, which may come from a read error. This CDR3 has 13 residues. From germline, CDR1 is MDHEN and CDR2 SYDVKM. This sample is part of a study of T cell clones after liver transplantation. Study information: TCRbeta sequencing after a pre-transplant mixed lymphocyte reaction identified graft-donor-reactive clones, later tracked in post-transplant blood. Standard immunosuppression, with no induction, continued until 12-24 months after transplant.

The method was immunoSEQ multiplex PCR; TCRdb's version includes in-frame clones alone and lacks a portion of them. The table records tens of thousands of clones, over 65% of them present only once. Findings and limits, study-wide: Post-transplant time points were not standardized, so conclusions are preliminary.

This clonotype was sampled from a human patient who received a liver transplant. Some of the T cells may derive from the graft donor. The sample here was CD4+ T cells from blood, taken at the 22-month timepoint. The genes are TRBV28 and TRBJ1-5; D gene ambiguous. CDR3 bases: TGTGCCAGCACCCCCCAGAGCAACCAGCCCCAGCATTTT. It yields the protein CASTPQSNQPQHF.